These 29 T cell receptor beta chains share one sample of origin, sequenced in a study of CD8 T cells in ankylosing spondylitis. Study-level points and caveats: Among TCR beta sequences, a motif of under 10 highly homologous variants appeared characteristic of ankylosing spondylitis blood.

These receptors are not linked to any known antigen. Via MiXCR, TCRdb re-called the 5' RACE reads, giving one row per CDR3 protein. Here the sample spans 750,000 to 850,000 distinct CDR3 sequences, approximately 12% being singletons. Sequencing was done on a sample of blood, either unsorted or a sorted T cell fraction (not recorded which). Receptors originate from a male donor with ankylosing spondylitis.

This clonotype was seen a handful of times. J is TRBJ1-1 and V is TRBV20-1; 8 bases align to TRBD1. The CDR3 spans 14 residues. J gave up 1 base and V 2 bases, and 3 bases lay outside the gene matches. Germline lookup yields CDR1 DFQATT and CDR2 SNEGSKA (reference sequence). For the CDR3, the DNA is TGCAGTGCTAGACCAGGGGGCCCGAACACTGAAGCTTTCTTT. Translated: CSARPGGPNTEAFF.

This clonotype was counted a few times. The chain carries TRBV5-6 and TRBJ1-2; D unresolved. Trimming took off 6 bases at V and 5 bases at J, with 8 bases between the two ends. The germline gives CDR1 SGHDT, CDR2 YYEEEE. The CDR3 is 11 residues long. The CDR3 DNA reads TGTGCCAGCACCTCGGATTATGGCTACACCTTC. Amino acids: CASTSDYGYTF. The complete variable domain, with remaining parts taken from reference TRBV5-6 and TRBJ1-2, reads DAGVTQSPTHLIKTRGQQVTLRCSPKSGHDTVSWYQQALGQGPQFIFQYYEEEERQRGNFPDRFSGHQFPNYSSELNVNALLLGDSALYLCASTSDYGYTFGSGTRLTVV.

This rearrangement joins TRBV29-1 to TRBJ1-4; D unresolved. The V gene's germline CDR1 is SQVTM and CDR2 ANQGSEA. The CDR3 totals 16 residues. V was cut by 5 bases and J by 0 bases, with 16 bases left in between. CDR3 sequence (DNA): TGCAGCGTTTTACTCGGACGGGCGGCAACTAATGAAAAACTGTTTTTT. As protein: CSVLLGRAATNEKLFF.

This clonotype was seen more than once but under ten times. The CDR3 here is CSARQVRDNSPLHF. CDR3 nucleotide sequence: TGCAGTGCTAGACAGGTCAGGGATAATTCACCCCTCCACTTT. The chain carries TRBV20-1 and TRBJ1-6; D might be TRBD1 (5 bases). V gave up 2 bases and J gave up 5 bases, with 10 bases separating them. In germline, CDR1 is DFQATT, CDR2 SNEGSKA (reference sequence). The CDR3 covers 14 residues.

The chain joins TRBV5-1 to TRBJ2-3; TRBD1 is a possible D gene (5 bases). This CDR3 has 15 amino acids. Deletions cut 4 bases from V and 2 bases from J, with 14 bases between. The germline gives CDR1 SGHRS, CDR2 YFSETQ. The CDR3 protein is CASSPQGRVTDTQYF. DNA for the CDR3: TGCGCCAGCAGCCCCCAGGGAAGGGTCACAGATACGCAGTATTTT.

A few counts support this clonotype. V usage is TRBV5-1 and J usage is TRBJ1-1; D call uncertain. Trimming removed 5 bases at V and 0 bases at J, with 8 bases between. This CDR3 contains 13 residues. CDR1 is SGHRS and CDR2 is YFSETQ in the germline V gene. Here the CDR3 reads CASSVGMNTEAFF. The CDR3 DNA is TGCGCCAGCAGTGTGGGCATGAACACTGAAGCTTTCTTT. Looking up the rest from reference TRBV5-1 and TRBJ1-1 gives the full variable domain: KAGVTQTPRYLIKTRGQQVTLSCSPISGHRSVSWYQQTPGQGLQFLFEYFSETQRNKGNFPGRFSGRQFSNSRSEMNVSTLELGDSALYLCASSVGMNTEAFFGQGTRLTVV.

This clonotype came up many times. The gene calls are TRBV20-1 and TRBJ1-5; tentative D call: TRBD1 (6 bases). Germline V gene sequence: CDR1 DFQATT, CDR2 SNEGSKA (reference sequence). There are 15 residues in the CDR3. V lost 3 bases to trimming and J lost 3 bases, with 15 bases between them. This CDR3 is CSASRDGQINQPQHF. As DNA, the CDR3 is TGCAGTGCTAGTAGGGACGGACAGATCAATCAGCCCCAGCATTTT.

The chain is built from TRBV6-5 and TRBJ2-1, with D possibly TRBD1 on 5 matching bases. Germline CDR1 MNHEY, CDR2 SVGAGI. V lost 4 bases and J lost 6, with 10 bases in between. The CDR3 contains 13 residues. The CDR3 DNA reads as TGTGCCAGCAGTTCAGACAGACTCAATGAGCAGTTCTTC. Its protein is CASSSDRLNEQFF.

This clonotype was seen only a few times. CDR3 sequence reads: CASRGDLYEQYF. In nucleotides, the CDR3 is TGTGCCAGCAGGGGGGATCTATACGAGCAGTACTTC. The chain uses TRBV2 and TRBJ2-7; D tentatively fits TRBD1 or TRBD2 (5 bases each). Germline CDR1 is SNHLY and CDR2 is FYNNEI. Trimming stripped 6 bases from V and 4 bases from J, with 10 bases between. The CDR3 spans 12 residues.

This clonotype was counted a few times. The rearrangement links TRBV20-1 to TRBJ2-7; weak D call: TRBD1 (6 bases). Germline V lookup: CDR1 DFQATT, CDR2 SNEGSKA (reference sequence). The V gene lost 4 bases and the J gene lost 3 bases, with 13 bases spanning the gap. The length of the CDR3 is 13 residues. CDR3 nucleotides: TGCAGTGCTAACCGGGACATCGGCTACGAGCAGTACTTC. Protein: CSANRDIGYEQYF.

This clonotype was recorded a few times. The rearrangement links TRBV2 to TRBJ1-5; D is unresolved. CDR3 length: 11 amino acids. In germline, CDR1 is SNHLY, CDR2 FYNNEI. The V end was cut by 6 bases, the J end by 10 bases, with 10 bases between. The CDR3: CASRLLGPQHF. The CDR3 DNA reads as TGTGCCAGCAGACTCTTGGGACCCCAGCATTTT.

This clonotype has just a few counts. The chain has TRBV28 and TRBJ1-2; the D gene is possibly TRBD1 (5 bases). The germline V and J ends were trimmed by 11 bases and 6 bases, with 10 bases remaining between them. The germline CDR1 and CDR2 sequences are MDHEN and SYDVKM. The CDR3 has 10 amino acids. The CDR3 sequence: CAVKGDGYTF. CDR3 DNA sequence: TGTGCCGTCAAAGGGGATGGCTACACCTTC.

The CDR3 nucleotides are TGCAGCGCCCGGACAGGGAAGACCTACGAGCAGTACTTC. Residues: CSARTGKTYEQYF. The chain uses TRBV29-1 and TRBJ2-7; 8 bases fit TRBD1. Germline V lookup: CDR1 SQVTM, CDR2 ANQGSEA. The V gene end was trimmed by 7 bases and the J gene end by 2 bases; junction bases not matched to a gene: 7. The CDR3 spans 13 residues.

There are a few counts of this clonotype. The gene calls are TRBV27 and TRBJ1-4; no firm D call. CDR1 is MNHEY and CDR2 is SMNVEV in the germline V gene (reference sequence). The V and J ends lost 4 bases and 3 bases respectively, with 3 bases between them. The CDR3 length is 12 residues. The CDR3: CASSSPNEKLFF. The CDR3 DNA follows: TGTGCCAGCAGTTCACCTAATGAAAAACTGTTTTTT.

This clonotype was detected ten times or more. The chain has TRBV4-2 and TRBJ2-5; D ambiguous. Germline V gene sequence: CDR1 LGHNA, CDR2 YNFKEQ. The CDR3 contains 13 residues. Trimming pared 4 bases from V and 5 bases from J, leaving 11 bases between. The CDR3 here is CASSPQFGETQYF. CDR3 bases: TGTGCCAGCAGCCCCCAGTTTGGGGAGACCCAGTACTTC.

This clonotype was seen only once. V is TRBV5-1 and J is TRBJ2-2, with 9 bases fitting TRBD2. The CDR3 runs to 15 residues. Per germline, CDR1 SGHRS and CDR2 YFSETQ. V was pared by 4 bases and J by 4 bases, with 5 bases of the junction left unmatched. The CDR3 protein is CASSQRGEATGELFF. CDR3 coding DNA: TGCGCCAGCAGCCAGCGGGGGGAGGCCACCGGGGAGCTGTTTTTT.

About this clonotype itself: A junction end diverges from the germline sequence, so it may reflect a read error. The CDR3 sequence: CASSFSGSKKYF. The CDR3 DNA follows: TGTGCCAGCAGCTTTTCCGGGTCTAAGAAGTACTTT. The rearrangement joins TRBV7-2 to TRBJ1-6; D is unclear. The CDR3 loop spans 12 amino acids. Germline assignment: CDR1 SGHTA and CDR2 FQGNSA.

The rearrangement uses TRBV9 and TRBJ2-2; D not certain. Trimming shortened V by 0 bases and J by 7 bases, and 7 bases separated the two germline ends. The CDR3 contains 13 residues. CDR1 SGDLS and CDR2 YYNGEE come from the germline V gene. The CDR3 spells CASSVAGHGELFF. Written as DNA, the CDR3 is TGTGCCAGCAGCGTAGCGGGTCACGGGGAGCTGTTTTTT. The variable domain in full, with the rest retrieved from reference TRBV9 and TRBJ2-2, is DSGVTQTPKHLITATGQRVTLRCSPRSGDLSVYWYQQSLDQGLQFLIQYYNGEERAKGNILERFSAQQFPDLHSELNLSSLELGDSALYFCASSVAGHGELFFGEGSRLTVL.

Ten or more counts support this clonotype. This sequence joins TRBV6-5 and TRBJ2-7; D uncertain. From germline, CDR1 is MNHEY and CDR2 SVGAGI. The CDR3 sequence is 15 residues long. V gave up 0 bases and J gave up 3 bases, with 12 bases separating them. The CDR3 DNA reads as TGTGCCAGCAGTTACTCCGGCGGCAGCTACTACGAGCAGTACTTC. Translation: CASSYSGGSYYEQYF.

This clonotype turned up a few times. The chain carries TRBV4-1 and TRBJ1-2; D remains unclear. Trimming took off 0 bases at V and 8 bases at J, with 7 bases between the two ends. CDR1 and CDR2 from the germline V gene are MGHRA and YSYEKL. This CDR3 is 12 amino acids long. The chain's CDR3 is CASSQDREGYTF. CDR3 DNA sequence: TGCGCCAGCAGCCAAGATCGGGAGGGCTACACCTTC.

V gene TRBV10-3 combines with J gene TRBJ1-5; no definite D call. The germline gives CDR1 ENHRY, CDR2 SYGVKD. There are 15 residues in the CDR3. V was clipped by 10 bases and J by 0 bases, with 16 bases between them. The DNA of the CDR3 is TGTGCCACCCAAGGCGGGGTTTATAGCAATCAGCCCCAGCATTTT. Its translation: CATQGGVYSNQPQHF.

This clonotype was detected ten times or more. The CDR3: CASSLEGGGEQYF. In DNA, the CDR3 is TGTGCCAGCAGCTTAGAGGGCGGCGGCGAGCAGTACTTC. The chain links TRBV7-9 to TRBJ2-7, with unresolved D. The CDR3 length is 13 residues. Per germline, CDR1 SEHNR and CDR2 FQNEAQ (reference sequence). V lost 1 base and J lost 6, with 10 bases in between.

This clonotype was seen repeatedly, ten times or more. The chain joins TRBV5-1 to TRBJ2-7; weak D call: TRBD1 (5 bases). Germline V gene data show CDR1 as SGHRS and CDR2 as YFSETQ. The CDR3 has 13 residues. V was clipped by 2 bases and J by 3 bases, with 9 bases between them. The CDR3 DNA reads as TGCGCCAGCAGCTTTACTCAGGGCTACGAGCAGTACTTC. Its translation: CASSFTQGYEQYF.

The chain is built from TRBV7-9 and TRBJ2-4; possible D gene TRBD2, 5 bases. Germline assignment: CDR1 SEHNR and CDR2 FQNEAQ (reference sequence). With 2 bases removed from V and 9 bases from J, the gap between germline ends came to 14 bases. The CDR3 has 14 amino acids. The CDR3: CASSLFAGGSIQYF. The CDR3, as DNA: TGTGCCAGCAGCTTATTCGCAGGAGGCAGCATTCAGTACTTC.

The chain links TRBV7-2 to TRBJ2-5; D gene uncertain. This CDR3 comprises 13 residues. With 1 base removed from V and 9 bases from J, the gap between germline ends came to 12 bases. Germline V gene lookup returns CDR1 SGHTA and CDR2 FQGNSA. In DNA, the CDR3 is TGTGCCAGCAGCTTAGATTTTCGGGTGGCCCAGTACTTC. Translation: CASSLDFRVAQYF. Together with reference TRBV7-2 and TRBJ2-5, the CDR3 gives the full variable domain: GAGVSQSPSNKVTEKGKDVELRCDPISGHTALYWYRQSLGQGLEFLIYFQGNSAPDKSGLPSDRFSAERTGGSVSTLTIQRTQQEDSAVYLCASSLDFRVAQYFGPGTRLLVL.

V gene TRBV7-2 combines with J gene TRBJ1-5, with D uncertain. This CDR3 is built from 14 residues. Germline V gives CDR1 SGHTA, CDR2 FQGNSA. Trimming pared 3 bases from V and 5 bases from J, leaving 11 bases between. CDR3 in DNA: TGTGCCAGCAGCTTTACCCCTTTATATCAGCCCCAGCATTTT. This encodes CASSFTPLYQPQHF.

The V gene is TRBV7-2, the J gene TRBJ2-7; 7 positions match TRBD1. CDR1 and CDR2 (germline): SGHTA, FQGNSA. The V gene end was trimmed by 1 base and the J gene end by 5 bases; junction bases not matched to a gene: 8. The CDR3 is made up of 15 amino acids. The CDR3 bases are TGTGCCAGCAGCTTAGTTTCAGGGGGAAACAACGAGCAGTACTTC. Translation: CASSLVSGGNNEQYF.

This sequence joins TRBV20-1 and TRBJ2-7; D gene ambiguous. CDR1 is DFQATT, CDR2 SNEGSKA, per germline (reference sequence). This CDR3 is 12 amino acids long. V dropped 3 bases and J dropped 0 bases, with 6 bases sitting between them. For the CDR3, the DNA is TGCAGTGCTAGCACTTACTCCTACGAGCAGTACTTC. This gives the protein CSASTYSYEQYF.

This clonotype has more than one count but fewer than ten. The V gene is TRBV5-5, the J gene TRBJ2-5, with D perhaps TRBD1 or TRBD2 (5 bases each). Per the germline V gene, CDR1 is SGHKS and CDR2 is YYEKEE (reference sequence). V was cut by 4 bases and J by 2 bases, with 15 bases left in between. The CDR3 has 15 residues. Written as DNA, the CDR3 is TGTGCCAGCAGCCTCCATCGGGACGCGCAAGAGACCCAGTACTTC. It is translated as CASSLHRDAQETQYF.